Described below is a single TCR beta chain sequence and its context. Antigen: not known. These data are taken from a study of cytomegalovirus exposure and HLA in healthy donors. Trimming shortened V by 7 bases and J by 0 bases, and 11 bases separated the two germline ends. The CDR3 is 14 amino acids. The germline V gene has CDR1 MNHNS and CDR2 SASEGT. Study observations and caveats: TCR beta V- and J-gene trimming, according to a later analysis, was linked to a missense DCLRE1C variant. Earlier analysis looked at TCR beta V segments, and most were productive about 90% or about 30% of the time.

Primers for the PCR totalled 60 Vbeta and 13 Jbeta. Sequenced by immunoSEQ multiplex PCR; TCRdb stores in-frame clones only, minus some. The sample includes fewer than 250,000 clones, approximately 81% of them seen just once. This chain links TRBV6-1 with TRBJ2-3; D is unclear. This receptor was identified in a man aged 25 to 45 in good health and CMV-seronegative. Input material: PBMCs. CDR3 coding DNA: TGTGCCAGCACCGTCTTGACTAGCACAGATACGCAGTATTTT. It specifies CASTVLTSTDTQYF.